Shown below are 17 T cell receptor beta chains from a single sample sequenced in a study of blood T cell repertoires in COVID-19. Clones were sequenced by immunoSEQ multiplex PCR, and TCRdb holds only the in-frame ones, with some missing. The sample carries about 59,000 clones, about four fifths recorded once. The sample was peripheral blood. All receptors come from a woman at least 80 years old with acute or convalescent COVID-19.

The genes are TRBV4-1 and TRBJ2-3; weak D call: TRBD2 (6 bases). Trimming took off 4 bases at V and 3 bases at J, with 14 bases between the two ends. This CDR3 is built from 15 residues. Germline values: CDR1 MGHRA, CDR2 YSYEKL. CDR3 sequence (DNA): TGCGCCAGCAGCCTGAGCGGGTACGGGACAGATACGCAGTATTTT. Encoded protein: CASSLSGYGTDTQYF.

The chain carries TRBV5-6 and TRBJ2-7; TRBD1 might be the D (6 bases). Germline loops: CDR1 SGHDT, CDR2 YYEEEE. The CDR3 has 14 amino acids. Between the trimmed V and J ends, which lost 0 bases and 2 bases, there was a span of 9 bases. CDR3 protein: CASSLEDSTYEQYF. CDR3 nucleotides: TGTGCCAGCAGCTTGGAGGACAGCACCTACGAGCAGTACTTC.

The chain uses TRBV18 and TRBJ2-6, with D tentatively TRBD2 (6 bases). Germline V gene data show CDR1 as KGHSH and CDR2 as LQKENI. The CDR3 consists of 17 residues. Trimming stripped 2 bases from V and 4 bases from J, with 15 bases between. The CDR3 sequence: CASSPMEGSPGANVLTF. CDR3 DNA: TGTGCCAGCTCACCAATGGAGGGGTCGCCCGGGGCCAACGTCCTGACTTTC.

This chain joins TRBV15 and TRBJ1-1, with TRBD1 as a possible D gene (5 bases). Trimming shortened V by 1 base and J by 1 base, and 16 bases separated the two germline ends. The CDR3 consists of 17 residues. CDR1 and CDR2 (germline): LNHNV, YYDKDF (reference sequence). The CDR3 nucleotides are TGTGCCACCAGCAGAGCCCGGACACTTACTGAGAACACTGAAGCTTTCTTT. Translating it yields CATSRARTLTENTEAFF.

The V gene is TRBV9, the J gene TRBJ2-2; no reliable D call. Germline assignment: CDR1 SGDLS and CDR2 YYNGEE. V lost 5 bases and J lost 6, with 14 bases in between. This CDR3 spans 14 amino acids. CDR3 nucleotides: TGTGCCAGCAGTCGAGGTCCCCCCGCCGGGGAGCTGTTTTTT. Translating it yields CASSRGPPAGELFF.

This clone has just one count. This chain links TRBV27 with TRBJ1-2; the D gene is possibly TRBD1 (5 bases). The CDR3 covers 19 residues. Germline V lookup: CDR1 MNHEY, CDR2 SMNVEV (reference sequence). Between the trimmed V and J ends, which lost 2 bases and 8 bases, there was a span of 30 bases. This CDR3 reads CASSLDRLGAGAHIRGYTF. CDR3 sequence (DNA): TGTGCCAGCAGTTTAGATCGCCTTGGGGCAGGCGCGCATATTCGGGGCTACACCTTC.

The V gene is TRBV9, the J gene TRBJ2-1; 9 positions match TRBD2. The CDR3 has 14 residues. Germline CDR1 SGDLS, CDR2 YYNGEE. V dropped 4 bases and J dropped 8; count of bases not matched to a gene: 7. The CDR3 DNA reads TGTGCCAGCAGCTCAGCGGGAGGCGTCTATGAGCAGTTCTTC. It specifies CASSSAGGVYEQFF.

V and J are TRBV3-1 (or the pseudogene TRBV3-2) and TRBJ1-1, with 9 bases identical to TRBD1. The CDR3 is made up of 18 amino acids. The trim removed 3 bases at V and 0 bases at J, leaving 11 bases unmatched. From germline, CDR1 is LGHDT and CDR2 YNNKEL (reference sequence). CDR3 amino acids: CASSHPGQGMFMNTEAFF. CDR3 nucleotides: TGTGCCAGCAGCCACCCGGGACAGGGCATGTTCATGAACACTGAAGCTTTCTTT.

The J gene is TRBJ2-5, the V gene TRBV9; D ambiguous. Germline CDR1 is SGDLS and CDR2 is YYNGEE. The length of the CDR3 is 16 residues. V lost 4 bases and J lost 2, with 18 bases in between. The CDR3 DNA sequence: TGTGCCAGCAGCACTCACCGCATAGTGAAGCAAGAGACCCAGTACTTC. It specifies CASSTHRIVKQETQYF.

This rearrangement joins TRBV4-1 to TRBJ2-2; unclear D gene. In germline, CDR1 is MGHRA, CDR2 YSYEKL. The CDR3 has 18 amino acids. Between the trimmed V and J ends, which lost 1 base and 2 bases, there was a span of 17 bases. CDR3 DNA: TGCGCCAGCAGCCAAGGATCATTGGCTAGTTCTAACACCGGGGAGCTGTTTTTT. Residues: CASSQGSLASSNTGELFF.

This clone was seen just once. J is TRBJ2-5 and V is TRBV7-2; maybe TRBD2 (6 bases). The CDR3 spans 14 residues. In germline, CDR1 is SGHTA, CDR2 FQGNSA. Trimming removed 6 bases at V and 1 base at J, with 12 bases between. In nucleotides, the CDR3 is TGTGCCAGCAGACGAGGGACTGTCCAAGAGACCCAGTACTTC. Residues: CASRRGTVQETQYF.

This clone was picked up one time. The gene calls are TRBV18 and TRBJ1-5; TRBD1 agrees at 9 bases. This CDR3 is 16 amino acids long. Per the germline V gene, CDR1 is KGHSH and CDR2 is LQKENI. The V gene end was trimmed by 6 bases and the J gene end by 7 bases; junction bases not matched to a gene: 13. The CDR3 reads CASSRTGRQGEQPQHF. The CDR3, as DNA: TGTGCCAGCTCGCGGACGGGTAGACAGGGGGAACAGCCCCAGCATTTT.

V and J are TRBV7-9 and TRBJ2-6; unclear D gene. The germline V gene has CDR1 SEHNR and CDR2 FQNEAQ (reference sequence). V was clipped by 1 base and J by 2 bases, with 6 bases between them. This CDR3 comprises 15 residues. The CDR3 DNA is TGTGCCAGCAGCTTAGGGGCAGCTGGGGCCAACGTCCTGACTTTC. It codes for CASSLGAAGANVLTF.

This sequence joins TRBV3-1 (or the pseudogene TRBV3-2) and TRBJ2-3; 9 bases fit TRBD2. The germline V gene encodes CDR1 LGHDT and CDR2 YNNKEL (reference sequence). V lost 1 base and J lost 5; bases outside the gene matches: 13. This CDR3 has 18 residues. DNA of the CDR3: TGTGCCAGCAGCCAAGCGATTGGCGGGGGGGCCTTGGTAGATACGCAGTATTTT. Translating gives CASSQAIGGGALVDTQYF.

The V gene is TRBV19, the J gene TRBJ1-3; D gene unclear. Trimming removed 4 bases at V and 3 bases at J, with 16 bases between. Germline values: CDR1 LNHDA, CDR2 SQIVND (reference sequence). CDR3 length equals 16 residues. The CDR3 is CASSSEATVFGNTIYF. The CDR3 coding sequence is TGTGCCAGTAGTAGTGAGGCGACGGTTTTTGGAAACACCATATATTTT. Together with reference TRBV19 and TRBJ1-3, the CDR3 gives the full variable domain: DGGITQSPKYLFRKEGQNVTLSCEQNLNHDAMYWYRQDPGQGLRLIYYSQIVNDFQKGDIAEGYSVSREKKESFPLTVTSAQKNPTAFYLCASSSEATVFGNTIYFGEGSWLTVV.

The J gene is TRBJ1-2, the V gene TRBV18; D is unresolved. The germline CDR1 and CDR2 sequences are KGHSH and LQKENI. There are 15 residues in the CDR3. Trimming removed 0 bases from V and 2 bases from J, with 10 bases in between. Here the CDR3 DNA reads TGTGCCAGCTCACCACCTCTGGGAGCAAACTATGGCTACACCTTC. Protein: CASSPPLGANYGYTF.

The J gene is TRBJ1-2, the V gene TRBV11-2, with 10 bases that match TRBD1. V shed 5 bases and J 7 bases; nucleotides not matched to a gene: 7. The CDR3 extends over 14 amino acids. Per the germline V gene, CDR1 is SGHAT and CDR2 is FQNNGV. The CDR3 DNA reads TGTGCCAGCAGCCGCCCGGGACAGGGGATTGGCTACACCTTC. Translation gives CASSRPGQGIGYTF.